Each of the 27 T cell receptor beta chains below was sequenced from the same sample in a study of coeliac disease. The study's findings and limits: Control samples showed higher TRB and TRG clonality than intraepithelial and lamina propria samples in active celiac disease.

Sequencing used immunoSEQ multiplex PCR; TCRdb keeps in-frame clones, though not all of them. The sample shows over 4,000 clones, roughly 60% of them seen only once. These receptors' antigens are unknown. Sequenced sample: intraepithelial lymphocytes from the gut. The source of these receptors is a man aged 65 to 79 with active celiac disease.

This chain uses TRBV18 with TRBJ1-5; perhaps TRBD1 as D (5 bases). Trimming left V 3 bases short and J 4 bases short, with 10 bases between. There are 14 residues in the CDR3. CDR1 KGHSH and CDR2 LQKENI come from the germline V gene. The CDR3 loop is CASSPRVRNQPQHF. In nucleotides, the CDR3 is TGTGCCAGCTCACCCAGGGTAAGAAATCAGCCCCAGCATTTT.

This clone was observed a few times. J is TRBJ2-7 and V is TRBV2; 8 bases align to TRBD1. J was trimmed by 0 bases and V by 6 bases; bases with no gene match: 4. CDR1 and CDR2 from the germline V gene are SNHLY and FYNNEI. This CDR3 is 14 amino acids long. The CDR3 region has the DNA TGTGCCAGCAGAGGACAGGGAAGCTCCTACGAGCAGTACTTC. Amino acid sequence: CASRGQGSSYEQYF.

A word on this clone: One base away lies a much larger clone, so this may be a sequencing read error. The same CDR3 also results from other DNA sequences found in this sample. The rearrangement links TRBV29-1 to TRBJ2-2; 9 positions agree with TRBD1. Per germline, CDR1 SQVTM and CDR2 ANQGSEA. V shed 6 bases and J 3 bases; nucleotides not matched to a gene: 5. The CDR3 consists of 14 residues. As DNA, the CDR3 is TGCAGCGTGCCGACAGGGGGTTACACCGGGGAGCTGTTTTTT. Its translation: CSVPTGGYTGELFF.

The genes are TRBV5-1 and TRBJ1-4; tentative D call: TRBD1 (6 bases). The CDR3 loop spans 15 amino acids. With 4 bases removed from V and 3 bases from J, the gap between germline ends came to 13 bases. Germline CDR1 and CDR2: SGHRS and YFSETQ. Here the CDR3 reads CASSKTGHANEKLFF. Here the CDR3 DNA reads TGCGCCAGCAGCAAAACAGGGCACGCTAATGAAAAACTGTTTTTT. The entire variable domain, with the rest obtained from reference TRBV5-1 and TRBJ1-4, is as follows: KAGVTQTPRYLIKTRGQQVTLSCSPISGHRSVSWYQQTPGQGLQFLFEYFSETQRNKGNFPGRFSGRQFSNSRSEMNVSTLELGDSALYLCASSKTGHANEKLFFGSGTQLSVL.

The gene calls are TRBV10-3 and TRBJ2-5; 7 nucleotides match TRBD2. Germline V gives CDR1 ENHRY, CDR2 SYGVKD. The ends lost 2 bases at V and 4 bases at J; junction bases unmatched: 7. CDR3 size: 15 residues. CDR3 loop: CAISEGRGEGETQYF. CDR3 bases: TGTGCCATCAGTGAGGGTCGGGGGGAGGGAGAGACCCAGTACTTC.

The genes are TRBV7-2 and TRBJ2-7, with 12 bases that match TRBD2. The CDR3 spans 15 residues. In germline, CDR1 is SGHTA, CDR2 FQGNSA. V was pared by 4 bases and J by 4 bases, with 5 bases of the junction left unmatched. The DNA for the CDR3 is TGTGCCAGCAGCTCACTACTAGCGGGGGGATACGAGCAGTACTTC. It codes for CASSSLLAGGYEQYF.

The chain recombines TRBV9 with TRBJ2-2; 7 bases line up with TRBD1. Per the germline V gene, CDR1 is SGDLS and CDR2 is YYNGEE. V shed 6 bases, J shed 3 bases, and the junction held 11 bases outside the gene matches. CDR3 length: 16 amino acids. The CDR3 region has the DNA TGTGCCAGCAACAGAGACCGGGACAGATACACCGGGGAGCTGTTTTTT. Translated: CASNRDRDRYTGELFF.

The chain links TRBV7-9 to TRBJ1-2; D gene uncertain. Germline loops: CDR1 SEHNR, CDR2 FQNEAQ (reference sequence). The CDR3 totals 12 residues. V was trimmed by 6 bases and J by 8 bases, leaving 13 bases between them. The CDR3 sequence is CASSNENTGYTF. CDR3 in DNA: TGTGCCAGCAGTAATGAAAACACCGGCTACACCTTC.

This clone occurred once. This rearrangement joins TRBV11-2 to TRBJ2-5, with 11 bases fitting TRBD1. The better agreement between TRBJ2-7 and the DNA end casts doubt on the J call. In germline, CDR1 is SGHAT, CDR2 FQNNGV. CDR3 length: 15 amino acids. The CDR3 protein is CASSRGTGGGSEQYF. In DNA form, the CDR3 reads TGTGCCAGCAGCCGAGGGACAGGGGGGGGGTCCGAGCAGTACTTC.

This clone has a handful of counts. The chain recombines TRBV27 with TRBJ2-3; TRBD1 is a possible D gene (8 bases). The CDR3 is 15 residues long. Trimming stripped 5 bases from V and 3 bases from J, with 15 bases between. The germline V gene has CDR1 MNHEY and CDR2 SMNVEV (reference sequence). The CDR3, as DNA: TGTGCCAGCAGTCCCAACAGGGGGGGTACAGATACGCAGTATTTT. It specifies CASSPNRGGTDTQYF.

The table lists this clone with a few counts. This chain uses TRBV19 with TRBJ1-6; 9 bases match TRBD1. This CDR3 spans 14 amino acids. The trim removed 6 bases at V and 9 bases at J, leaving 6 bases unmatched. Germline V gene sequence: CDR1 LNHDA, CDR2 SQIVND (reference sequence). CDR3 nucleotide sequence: TGTGCCAGTAGGCTACAGGGGGCGCCTTCACCCCTCCACTTT. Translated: CASRLQGAPSPLHF.

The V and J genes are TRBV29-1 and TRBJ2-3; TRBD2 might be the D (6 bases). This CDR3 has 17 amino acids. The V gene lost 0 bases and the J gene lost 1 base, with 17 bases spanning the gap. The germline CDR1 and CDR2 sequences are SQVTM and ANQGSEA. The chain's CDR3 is CSVEDPSGVYRTDTQYF. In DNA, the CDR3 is TGCAGCGTTGAAGACCCCTCGGGAGTTTACCGCACAGATACGCAGTATTTT.

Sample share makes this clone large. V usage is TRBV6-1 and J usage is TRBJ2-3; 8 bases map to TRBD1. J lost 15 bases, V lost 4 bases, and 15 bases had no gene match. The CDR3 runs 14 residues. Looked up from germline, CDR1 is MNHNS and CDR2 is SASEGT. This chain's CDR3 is CASSAQGVQGVIYF. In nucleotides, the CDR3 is TGTGCCAGCAGTGCACAAGGGGTACAGGGGGTGATTTATTTT.

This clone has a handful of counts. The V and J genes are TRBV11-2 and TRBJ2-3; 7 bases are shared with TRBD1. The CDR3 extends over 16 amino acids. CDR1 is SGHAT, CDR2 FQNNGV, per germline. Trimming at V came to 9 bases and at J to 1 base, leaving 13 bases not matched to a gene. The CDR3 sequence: CASSNTDRAGTDTQYF. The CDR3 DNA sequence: TGTGCCAGTTCTAACACAGACAGGGCTGGCACAGATACGCAGTATTTT.

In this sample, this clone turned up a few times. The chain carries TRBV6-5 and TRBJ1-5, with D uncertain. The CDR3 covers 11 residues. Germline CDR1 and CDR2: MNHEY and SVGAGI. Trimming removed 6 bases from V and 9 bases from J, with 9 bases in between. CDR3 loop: CASSSGGPQHF. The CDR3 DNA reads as TGTGCCAGCAGCAGTGGAGGGCCCCAGCATTTT.

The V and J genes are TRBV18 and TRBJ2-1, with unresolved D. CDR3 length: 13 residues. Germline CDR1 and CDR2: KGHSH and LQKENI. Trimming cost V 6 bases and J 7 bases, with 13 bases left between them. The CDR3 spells CASSQTRENEQFF. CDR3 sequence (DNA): TGTGCCAGCTCTCAGACTCGAGAGAATGAGCAGTTCTTC.

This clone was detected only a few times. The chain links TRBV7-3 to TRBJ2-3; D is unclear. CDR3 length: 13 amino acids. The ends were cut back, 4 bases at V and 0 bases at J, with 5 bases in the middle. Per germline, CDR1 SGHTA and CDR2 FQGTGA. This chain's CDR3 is CASSSTSTDTQYF. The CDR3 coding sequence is TGTGCCAGCAGCTCTACCAGCACAGATACGCAGTATTTT.

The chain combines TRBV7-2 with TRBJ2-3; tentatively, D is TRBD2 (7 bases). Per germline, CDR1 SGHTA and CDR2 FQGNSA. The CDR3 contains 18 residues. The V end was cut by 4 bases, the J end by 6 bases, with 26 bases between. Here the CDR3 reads CASSSSPITGLGGDTQYF. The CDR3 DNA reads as TGTGCCAGCAGCTCCTCTCCCATAACAGGACTAGGGGGGGATACGCAGTATTTT.

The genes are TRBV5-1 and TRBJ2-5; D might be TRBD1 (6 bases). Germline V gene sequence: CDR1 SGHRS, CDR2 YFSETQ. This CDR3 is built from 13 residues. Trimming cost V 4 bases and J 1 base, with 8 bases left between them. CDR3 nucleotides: TGCGCCAGCAGCCAGGGGTCCCAAGAGACCCAGTACTTC. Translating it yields CASSQGSQETQYF.

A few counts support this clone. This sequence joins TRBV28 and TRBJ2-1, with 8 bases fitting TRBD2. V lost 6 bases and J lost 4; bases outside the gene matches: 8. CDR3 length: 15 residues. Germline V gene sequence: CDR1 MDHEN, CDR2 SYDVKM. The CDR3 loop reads CASRATSVSYNEQFF. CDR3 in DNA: TGTGCCAGCAGGGCGACTAGCGTCTCTTACAATGAGCAGTTCTTC. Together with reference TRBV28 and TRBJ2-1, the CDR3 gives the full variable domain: DVKVTQSSRYLVKRTGEKVFLECVQDMDHENMFWYRQDPGLGLRLIYFSYDVKMKEKGDIPEGYSVSREKKERFSLILESASTNQTSMYLCASRATSVSYNEQFFGPGTRLTVL.

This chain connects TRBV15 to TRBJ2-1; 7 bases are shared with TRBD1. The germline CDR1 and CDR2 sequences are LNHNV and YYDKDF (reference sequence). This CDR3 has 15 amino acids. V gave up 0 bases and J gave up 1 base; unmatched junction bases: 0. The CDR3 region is CATSREDRSYNEQFF. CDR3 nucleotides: TGTGCCACCAGCAGAGAGGACAGGTCCTACAATGAGCAGTTCTTC.

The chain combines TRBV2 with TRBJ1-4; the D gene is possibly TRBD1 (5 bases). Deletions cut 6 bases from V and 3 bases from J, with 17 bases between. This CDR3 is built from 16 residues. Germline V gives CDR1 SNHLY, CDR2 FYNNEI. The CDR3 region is CASSRWGGEPNEKLFF. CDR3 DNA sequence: TGTGCCAGCAGCCGGTGGGGGGGGGAGCCTAATGAAAAACTGTTTTTT.

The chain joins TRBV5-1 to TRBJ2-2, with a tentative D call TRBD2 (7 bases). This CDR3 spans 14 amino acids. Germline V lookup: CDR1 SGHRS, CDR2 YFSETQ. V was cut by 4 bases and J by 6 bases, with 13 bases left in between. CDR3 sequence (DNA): TGCGCCAGCAGCGTAGGCGGGGGCCCCGGGGAGCTGTTTTTT. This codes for CASSVGGGPGELFF.

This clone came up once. The CDR3: CASSPLVLGTEAFF. The CDR3 region has the DNA TGCGCCAGCAGCCCCCTAGTTTTGGGCACTGAAGCTTTCTTT. The rearrangement joins TRBV5-1 to TRBJ1-1, with D uncertain. With 4 bases removed from V and 4 bases from J, the gap between germline ends came to 14 bases. Germline CDR1 reads SGHRS; CDR2 reads YFSETQ. This CDR3 spans 14 amino acids. Full variable domain (missing parts from reference TRBV5-1 and TRBJ1-1): KAGVTQTPRYLIKTRGQQVTLSCSPISGHRSVSWYQQTPGQGLQFLFEYFSETQRNKGNFPGRFSGRQFSNSRSEMNVSTLELGDSALYLCASSPLVLGTEAFFGQGTRLTVV.

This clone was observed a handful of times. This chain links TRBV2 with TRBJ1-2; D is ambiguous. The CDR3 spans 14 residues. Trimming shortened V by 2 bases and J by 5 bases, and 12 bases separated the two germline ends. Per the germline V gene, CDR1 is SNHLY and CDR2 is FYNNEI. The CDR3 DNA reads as TGTGCCAGCAGTGAAACGGGGTGGAGGTATGGCTACACCTTC. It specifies CASSETGWRYGYTF.

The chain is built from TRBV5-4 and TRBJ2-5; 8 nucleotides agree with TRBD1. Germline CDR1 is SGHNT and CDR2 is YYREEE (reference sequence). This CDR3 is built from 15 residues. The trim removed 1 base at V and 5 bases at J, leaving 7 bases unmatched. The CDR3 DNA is TGTGCCAGCAGCTTGCCCGCCAGGGGGCGTGAGACCCAGTACTTC. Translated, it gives CASSLPARGRETQYF. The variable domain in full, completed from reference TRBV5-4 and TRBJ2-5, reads ETGVTQSPTHLIKTRGQQVTLRCSSQSGHNTVSWYQQALGQGPQFIFQYYREEENGRGNFPPRFSGLQFPNYSSELNVNALELDDSALYLCASSLPARGRETQYFGPGTRLLVL.

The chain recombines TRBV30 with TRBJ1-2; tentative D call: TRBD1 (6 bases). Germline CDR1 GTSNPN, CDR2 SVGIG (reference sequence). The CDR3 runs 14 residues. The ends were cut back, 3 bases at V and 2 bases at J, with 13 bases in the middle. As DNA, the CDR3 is TGTGCCTGGAGCTGGTGGGGGCCAAACTATGGCTACACCTTC. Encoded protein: CAWSWWGPNYGYTF.